Below are 21 T cell receptor beta chains sequenced from a single sample in a study of patients and donors after allogeneic stem cell transplantation. TCRdb ran MiXCR on the RT-PCR reads and lists one entry per CDR3 protein. The sample includes 87,000 or so distinct CDR3 sequences, around 5% of them seen just once. Source material: blood, either unsorted or a sorted T cell fraction (not recorded which). The receptors were gathered from a human donor who was either an allogeneic HSCT recipient or a stem cell or donor lymphocyte infusion donor (not recorded which). It is not recorded whose cells these are; they may come from a transplant donor.

This clonotype appeared many times. CDR3 nucleotides: TGTGCCAGCAGCGCCGGTCAAGAGACCCAGTACTTC. This encodes CASSAGQETQYF. The gene calls are TRBV9 and TRBJ2-5; D unclear. Germline values: CDR1 SGDLS, CDR2 YYNGEE. The CDR3 is 12 amino acids. Trimming removed 3 bases from V and 2 bases from J, with 5 bases in between.

This clonotype appeared many times. The V gene is TRBV20-1, the J gene TRBJ2-7; no reliable D call. The CDR3 is 12 residues long. Per germline, CDR1 DFQATT and CDR2 SNEGSKA (reference sequence). V lost 6 bases, J lost 5 bases, and 14 bases lay in between. The CDR3: CSAPIGRHEQYF. The DNA of the CDR3 is TGCAGTGCCCCAATCGGGCGCCACGAGCAGTACTTC.

The chain combines TRBV7-3 with TRBJ2-5; a possible D gene is TRBD2 (6 bases). Germline V gene lookup returns CDR1 SGHTA and CDR2 FQGTGA. This CDR3 has 12 residues. V dropped 10 bases and J dropped 4 bases, with 13 bases sitting between them. The CDR3 DNA follows: TGTGCCACCTTCGGGACTGGAGAGACCCAGTACTTC. As protein: CATFGTGETQYF.

This clonotype was counted ten times or more. The J gene is TRBJ1-1, the V gene TRBV10-3; D gene uncertain. Between the trimmed V and J ends, which lost 0 bases and 1 base, there was a span of 9 bases. Germline-derived CDR1 and CDR2 are ENHRY and SYGVKD. This CDR3 is built from 15 residues. Written as DNA, the CDR3 is TGTGCCATCAGTGAGTCCGGACTGGGGAACACTGAAGCTTTCTTT. Protein product: CAISESGLGNTEAFF.

This clonotype was counted ten times or more. The chain uses TRBV3-1 and TRBJ1-2, with 7 bases matching TRBD1. Germline CDR1 reads LGHDT; CDR2 reads YNNKEL (reference sequence). V was pared by 0 bases and J by 5 bases, with 9 bases of the junction left unmatched. The CDR3 is made up of 16 amino acids. CDR3 nucleotides: TGTGCCAGCAGCCAAGATGGCAGGGGGTTGAGTTATGGCTACACCTTC. It encodes CASSQDGRGLSYGYTF. The complete variable domain, with remaining parts taken from reference TRBV3-1 and TRBJ1-2, reads DTAVSQTPKYLVTQMGNDKSIKCEQNLGHDTMYWYKQDSKKFLKIMFSYNNKELIINETVPNRFSPKSPDKAHLNLHINSLELGDSAVYFCASSQDGRGLSYGYTFGSGTRLTVV.

There are many counts of this clonotype. The chain uses TRBV10-3 and TRBJ2-5; no clear D. This CDR3 has 12 amino acids. Germline-derived CDR1 and CDR2 are ENHRY and SYGVKD. Trimming removed 2 bases at V and 5 bases at J, with 6 bases between. This CDR3 is CAISEPGETQYF. The CDR3 DNA sequence: TGTGCCATCAGTGAGCCTGGGGAGACCCAGTACTTC.

In this sample, this clonotype turned up many times. This rearrangement joins TRBV7-3 to TRBJ2-5, with unresolved D. This CDR3 is 13 amino acids long. The V end was cut by 2 bases, the J end by 5 bases, with 9 bases between. CDR1 SGHTA and CDR2 FQGTGA come from the germline V gene. CDR3 residues: CASSLSVGETQYF. The DNA of the CDR3 is TGTGCCAGCAGCTTATCCGTGGGGGAGACCCAGTACTTC.

This clonotype was recorded at least ten times. The chain employs TRBV19 and TRBJ2-1, with 11 bases aligning to TRBD1. J gave up 7 bases and V 4 bases, and 3 bases lay outside the gene matches. CDR3 length equals 14 residues. Germline V gene lookup returns CDR1 LNHDA and CDR2 SQIVND (reference sequence). CDR3 bases: TGTGCCAGTAGTACGGACAGGGGGCGGAATGAGCAGTTCTTC. Translating gives CASSTDRGRNEQFF.

This clonotype was observed a handful of times. This rearrangement joins TRBV5-1 to TRBJ1-2, with D tentatively TRBD1 (5 bases). The CDR3 covers 15 residues. V lost 4 bases, J lost 5 bases, and 18 bases lay in between. Per germline, CDR1 SGHRS and CDR2 YFSETQ. The CDR3 nucleotides read TGCGCCAGCAGCCGGGGATGGGACGACATTTATGGCTACACCTTC. As protein: CASSRGWDDIYGYTF.

This clonotype appeared a few times. The gene calls are TRBV12-3 or TRBV12-4 and TRBJ1-1; TRBD1 is a possible D gene (5 bases). This CDR3 is 18 amino acids long. The V gene lost 4 bases and the J gene lost 5 bases, with 26 bases spanning the gap. Here the CDR3 DNA reads TGTGCCAGCAGTTCTATGGGGGGGAGAACACCCGGAAAGACTGAAGCTTTCTTT. Protein product: CASSSMGGRTPGKTEAFF.

This clonotype was detected ten times or more. The chain has TRBV29-1 and TRBJ1-1, with a tentative D call TRBD1 (6 bases). The CDR3 is 14 amino acids. CDR1 is SQVTM, CDR2 ANQGSEA, per germline. Trimming cost V 8 bases and J 0 bases, with 16 bases left between them. CDR3 DNA: TGCAGCACTCGCAAACAGGGCGTGAACACTGAAGCTTTCTTT. The encoded protein is CSTRKQGVNTEAFF.

This clonotype was recorded many times. The chain is built from TRBV2 and TRBJ1-5, with D tentatively TRBD1 (6 bases). The CDR3 consists of 15 residues. Trimming shortened V by 6 bases and J by 2 bases, and 14 bases separated the two germline ends. Per the germline V gene, CDR1 is SNHLY and CDR2 is FYNNEI. The CDR3 is CASRKTGSGNQPQHF. In DNA, the CDR3 is TGTGCCAGCAGGAAAACAGGGTCGGGCAATCAGCCCCAGCATTTT.

The chain is built from TRBV2 and TRBJ2-4; D might be TRBD1 (6 bases). The germline V gene encodes CDR1 SNHLY and CDR2 FYNNEI. CDR3 length: 13 amino acids. Deletions cut 8 bases from V and 10 bases from J, with 18 bases between. The CDR3 DNA reads TGTGCCAGCTACAGGGATCTCGGCAGTATTCAGTACTTC. Encoded protein: CASYRDLGSIQYF.

Comment on this clonotype: It may be a read error: a sequence one base away is much more abundant. The CDR3 loop reads CSAFGARNYGYTF. The CDR3 DNA reads as TGCAGTGCTTTCGGGGCGCGGAACTATGGCTACACCTTC. The chain couples TRBV20-1 to TRBJ1-2, with D tentatively TRBD1 (5 bases). The CDR3 is 13 residues long. V lost 5 bases to trimming and J lost 2 bases, with 12 bases between them. CDR1 and CDR2 from the germline V gene are DFQATT and SNEGSKA (reference sequence).

This clonotype appeared many times. The DNA for the CDR3 is TGTGCCAGCAGCATAAGAAATACAGGGGCCTATAATTCACCCCTCCACTTT. Its translation is CASSIRNTGAYNSPLHF. This sequence joins TRBV11-2 and TRBJ1-6; 7 bases agree with TRBD1. Trimming took 5 bases from V and 2 from J; bases not matched to a gene: 9. The germline V gene has CDR1 SGHAT and CDR2 FQNNGV. The CDR3 has 17 residues.

This clonotype was observed many times. The V gene is TRBV20-1, the J gene TRBJ2-7; 9 bases map to TRBD1. CDR3 length equals 14 residues. Germline V gene data show CDR1 as DFQATT and CDR2 as SNEGSKA (reference sequence). V was pared by 4 bases and J by 1 base, with 5 bases of the junction left unmatched. In nucleotides, the CDR3 is TGCAGTGCTAAACAGGGGGCAGGTTCCTACGAGCAGTACTTC. It translates to CSAKQGAGSYEQYF.

V gene TRBV4-1 combines with J gene TRBJ2-1, with TRBD2 identical over 7 bases. With 4 bases clipped from V and 0 bases from J, the junction kept 12 bases outside the gene matches. CDR3 length: 18 amino acids. Germline values: CDR1 MGHRA, CDR2 YSYEKL. CDR3 sequence reads: CASSPLAGRGSSYNEQFF. The CDR3, as DNA: TGCGCCAGCAGCCCCCTCGCCGGGCGGGGGAGCTCCTACAATGAGCAGTTCTTC.

The sample holds many counts of this clonotype. This chain connects TRBV30 to TRBJ1-4, with D perhaps matching TRBD1 (6 bases). V lost 4 bases and J 7 bases, leaving 19 bases between the germline ends. CDR1 and CDR2 from the germline V gene are GTSNPN and SVGIG (reference sequence). CDR3 length equals 15 residues. The CDR3 DNA is TGTGCCTGGACCGATGGGGGGCGGATGGTTGAAAAACTGTTTTTT. It is translated as CAWTDGGRMVEKLFF.

This clonotype was recorded at least ten times. This sequence joins TRBV7-3 and TRBJ2-3, with D tentatively TRBD1 (8 bases). This CDR3 contains 14 residues. V gave up 5 bases and J gave up 6 bases, with 15 bases separating them. The germline gives CDR1 SGHTA, CDR2 FQGTGA. In nucleotides, the CDR3 is TGTGCCAGCAGCCTACAGGGGGGGTTGGATACGCAGTATTTT. Residues: CASSLQGGLDTQYF.

The rearrangement joins TRBV11-2 to TRBJ2-1; D is uncertain. The V end lost 1 base, the J end lost 2 bases, and 6 bases lay between the germline ends. The germline V gene has CDR1 SGHAT and CDR2 FQNNGV. CDR3 size: 14 residues. The CDR3 region is CASSLAGPYNEQFF. The CDR3 DNA reads TGTGCCAGCAGCTTAGCCGGACCCTACAATGAGCAGTTCTTC.

The table lists this clonotype with many counts. The J gene is TRBJ2-1, the V gene TRBV16; D is uncertain. Trimming shortened V by 1 base and J by 8 bases, and 9 bases separated the two germline ends. The CDR3 covers 13 residues. The germline V gene encodes CDR1 KGHSY and CDR2 FQNENV. CDR3 residues: CASSQFGIYEQFF. CDR3 DNA sequence: TGTGCCAGCAGCCAATTTGGAATTTATGAGCAGTTCTTC.